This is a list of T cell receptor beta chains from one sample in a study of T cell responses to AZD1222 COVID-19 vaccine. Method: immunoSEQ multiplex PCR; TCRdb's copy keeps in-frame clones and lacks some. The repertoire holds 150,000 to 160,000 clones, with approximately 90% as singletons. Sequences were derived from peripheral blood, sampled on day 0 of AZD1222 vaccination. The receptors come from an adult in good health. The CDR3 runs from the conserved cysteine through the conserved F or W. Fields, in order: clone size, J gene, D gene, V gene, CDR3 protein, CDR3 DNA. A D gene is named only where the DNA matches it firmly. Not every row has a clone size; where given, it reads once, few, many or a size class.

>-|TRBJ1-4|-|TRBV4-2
CASSRTPRTENEKLFF
TGTGCCAGCAGCCGGACCCCCCGGACAGAGAATGAAAAACTGTTTTTT
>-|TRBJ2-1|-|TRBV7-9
CASTQGDEQFF
TGTGCCAGCACCCAAGGGGATGAGCAGTTCTTC
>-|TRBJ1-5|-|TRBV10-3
CAISDGGAGNQPQHF
TGTGCCATCAGTGATGGGGGAGCAGGCAATCAGCCCCAGCATTTT
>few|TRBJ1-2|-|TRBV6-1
CASSEGRNTYGYTF
TGTGCCAGCAGTGAAGGGAGGAATACCTATGGCTACACCTTC
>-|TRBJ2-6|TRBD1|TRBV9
CASSVTGNLQYSGANVLTF
TGTGCCAGCAGCGTGACAGGGAACTTACAGTACTCTGGGGCCAACGTCCTGACTTTC
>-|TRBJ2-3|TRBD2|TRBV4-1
CASSQLSLAGDTQYF
TGCGCCAGCAGCCAGTTATCACTAGCGGGAGATACGCAGTATTTT
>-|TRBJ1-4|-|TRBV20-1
CSASGGRASNEKLFF
TGCAGTGCTAGTGGAGGACGGGCCAGTAATGAAAAACTGTTTTTT
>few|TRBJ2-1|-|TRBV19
CASSNWAKGSYNEQFF
TGTGCCAGTAGTAATTGGGCCAAGGGGTCCTACAATGAGCAGTTCTTC
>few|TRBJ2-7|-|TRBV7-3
CASSSTPTGEQYF
TGTGCCAGCAGCTCGACACCTACGGGGGAGCAGTACTTC
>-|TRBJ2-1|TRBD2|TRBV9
CASSVVAGGHNEQFF
TGTGCCAGCAGCGTAGTAGCGGGGGGGCACAATGAGCAGTTCTTC
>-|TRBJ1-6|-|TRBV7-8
CASSLAPGGNNSPLHF
TGTGCCAGCAGCTTAGCGCCCGGGGGCAATAATTCACCCCTCCACTTT